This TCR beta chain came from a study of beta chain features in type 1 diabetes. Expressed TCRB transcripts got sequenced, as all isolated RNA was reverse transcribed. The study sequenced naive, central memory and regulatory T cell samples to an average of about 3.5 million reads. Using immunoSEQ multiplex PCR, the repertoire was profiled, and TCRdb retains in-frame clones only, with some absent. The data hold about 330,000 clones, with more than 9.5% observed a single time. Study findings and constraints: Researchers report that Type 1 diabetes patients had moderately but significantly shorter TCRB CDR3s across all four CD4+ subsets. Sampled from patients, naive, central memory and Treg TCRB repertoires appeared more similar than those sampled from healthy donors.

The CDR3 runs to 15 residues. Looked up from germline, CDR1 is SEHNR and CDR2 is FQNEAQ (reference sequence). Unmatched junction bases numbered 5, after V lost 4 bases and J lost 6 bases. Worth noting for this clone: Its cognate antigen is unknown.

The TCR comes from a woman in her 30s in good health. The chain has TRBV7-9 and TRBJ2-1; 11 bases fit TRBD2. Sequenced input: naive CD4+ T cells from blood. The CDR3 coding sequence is TGTGCCAGCAGCTCTAGCGGGAGGAGGGGCAATGAGCAGTTCTTC. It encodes CASSSSGRRGNEQFF.